Presented here are 22 T cell receptor beta chains from one specimen sequenced in a study of blood T cell repertoires in COVID-19. Clones were sequenced by immunoSEQ multiplex PCR, and TCRdb holds only the in-frame ones, with some missing. The top ten hold less than 3.5% of the sample, which has approximately 350,000 clones, roughly 90% seen once. The specimen was peripheral blood. Receptors originate from a woman in her 30s with COVID-19, enrolled during active disease.

This chain uses TRBV5-5 with TRBJ2-3; TRBD1 matches 8 bases. V was pared by 6 bases and J by 6 bases, with 9 bases of the junction left unmatched. Germline V gene sequence: CDR1 SGHKS, CDR2 YYEKEE (reference sequence). The CDR3 extends over 14 amino acids. The CDR3 region has the DNA TGTGCCAGCACCTACTCCGGGACAGGTGATACGCAGTATTTT. Translating it yields CASTYSGTGDTQYF.

V gene TRBV3-1 (or the pseudogene TRBV3-2) combines with J gene TRBJ2-3, with D uncertain. Trimming removed 0 bases at V and 1 base at J, with 14 bases between. Per germline, CDR1 LGHDT and CDR2 YNNKEL (reference sequence). CDR3 length: 17 amino acids. In DNA, the CDR3 is TGTGCCAGCAGCCAAGAAATCTGTGTATCCGGCACAGATACGCAGTATTTT. It translates to CASSQEICVSGTDTQYF.

This rearrangement joins TRBV29-1 to TRBJ2-5, with 10 bases matching TRBD1. Germline assignment: CDR1 SQVTM and CDR2 ANQGSEA. V trimming: 6 bases; J trimming: 1 base; junction bases outside the gene matches: 8. The CDR3 is made up of 15 amino acids. CDR3 loop: CSVTGQGGSQETQYF. CDR3 DNA: TGCAGCGTCACCGGACAGGGGGGGTCCCAAGAGACCCAGTACTTC.

The chain is built from TRBV7-2 and TRBJ2-1; 14 nucleotides match TRBD2. CDR1 is SGHTA and CDR2 is FQGNSA in the germline V gene. CDR3 length: 15 amino acids. V lost 6 bases to trimming and J lost 10 bases; unmatched junction nucleotides: 8. The DNA of the CDR3 is TGTGCCAGCAGGACGACTAGCGGGGGGGCAGGGGAGCAGTTCTTC. Translated, it gives CASRTTSGGAGEQFF.

The rearrangement joins TRBV28 to TRBJ2-5; 7 nucleotides agree with TRBD2. The CDR3 runs 14 residues. Trimming at V came to 8 bases and at J to 5 bases, leaving 11 bases not matched to a gene. Germline-derived CDR1 and CDR2 are MDHEN and SYDVKM. The CDR3 region has the DNA TGTGCCAGCCGGCGGGAGTCGGTGAGGGAGACCCAGTACTTC. It codes for CASRRESVRETQYF.

The chain employs TRBV19 and TRBJ1-2, with TRBD1 matching over 7 bases. The CDR3 runs 12 residues. Germline CDR1 reads LNHDA; CDR2 reads SQIVND (reference sequence). Losses at the gene ends were 8 bases for V and 2 bases for J; bases not matched to a gene: 2. CDR3 region: CASATGNYGYTF. CDR3 bases: TGTGCCAGTGCGACAGGGAACTATGGCTACACCTTC.

V and J are TRBV18 and TRBJ2-1; possible D gene TRBD1, 6 bases. The CDR3 is made up of 16 amino acids. The V gene's germline CDR1 is KGHSH and CDR2 LQKENI. Trimming shortened V by 5 bases and J by 0 bases, and 14 bases separated the two germline ends. The CDR3 protein is CASSTRDNSSYNEQFF. In DNA, the CDR3 is TGTGCCAGCTCAACCCGGGACAACAGCTCCTACAATGAGCAGTTCTTC.

The chain is built from TRBV7-2 and TRBJ2-1; 11 positions agree with TRBD2. V lost 4 bases, J lost 0 bases, and 11 bases stayed unmatched. The CDR3 has 19 residues. In germline, CDR1 is SGHTA, CDR2 FQGNSA. The CDR3 sequence is CASSSKGLADYSSYNEQFF. The CDR3 DNA sequence: TGTGCCAGCAGCTCTAAGGGACTAGCGGATTACAGCTCCTACAATGAGCAGTTCTTC.

The chain recombines TRBV4-3 with TRBJ2-1; 12 bases agree with TRBD2. CDR1 is LGHNA and CDR2 is YSLEER in the germline V gene. CDR3 size: 18 residues. V trimming: 4 bases; J trimming: 8 bases; junction bases outside the gene matches: 15. The CDR3 region is CASSPTVLAGGPGHEQFF. CDR3 coding DNA: TGCGCCAGCAGCCCCACGGTCCTAGCGGGGGGGCCGGGCCATGAGCAGTTCTTC.

V is TRBV5-1 and J is TRBJ2-4, with D possibly matching TRBD1 (6 bases). Trimming pared 0 bases from V and 0 bases from J, leaving 10 bases between. The CDR3 contains 16 residues. Per the germline V gene, CDR1 is SGHRS and CDR2 is YFSETQ. CDR3 nucleotides: TGCGCCAGCAGCTTGGACGGGACACTAGCCAAAAACATTCAGTACTTC. Translation: CASSLDGTLAKNIQYF.

The count of this clone is one. The rearrangement uses TRBV7-9 and TRBJ2-2; maybe TRBD1 (5 bases). Germline CDR1 reads SEHNR; CDR2 reads FQNEAQ (reference sequence). The CDR3 has 15 amino acids. Trimming removed 2 bases at V and 5 bases at J, with 12 bases between. Here the CDR3 DNA reads TGTGCCAGCAGCTTAACTACAGGCGGAACCGGGGAGCTGTTTTTT. Translation gives CASSLTTGGTGELFF.

The chain carries TRBV5-1 and TRBJ2-3, with D unclear. V lost 2 bases to trimming and J lost 2 bases, with 12 bases between them. This CDR3 is 15 amino acids long. CDR1 is SGHRS, CDR2 YFSETQ, per germline. The CDR3 region has the DNA TGCGCCAGCAGCTTCATCCAGCGAGTCACAGATACGCAGTATTTT. Amino acids: CASSFIQRVTDTQYF.

The chain combines TRBV10-1 with TRBJ1-1, with 8 bases that match TRBD1. The CDR3 runs 14 residues. Germline assignment: CDR1 WNHNN and CDR2 SYGVQD (reference sequence). Trimming took 3 bases from V and 3 from J; bases not matched to a gene: 3. CDR3 protein: CASSDQGADTEAFF. DNA for the CDR3: TGCGCCAGCAGTGACCAGGGGGCGGACACTGAAGCTTTCTTT.

J is TRBJ2-7 and V is TRBV12-3 or TRBV12-4; D is undetermined. Trimming stripped 3 bases from V and 6 bases from J, with 12 bases between. This CDR3 comprises 13 residues. CDR3 nucleotide sequence: TGTGCCAGCAGTTTCTCTACGACGGGCGAGCAGTACTTC. This sequence encodes CASSFSTTGEQYF.

The chain is built from TRBV4-1 and TRBJ1-1; 10 bases map to TRBD1. The trim removed 2 bases at V and 3 bases at J, leaving 3 bases unmatched. The CDR3 has 15 amino acids. Germline V CDR1 and CDR2: MGHRA, YSYEKL. The CDR3 sequence: CASSQRGTGDTEAFF. The CDR3 DNA reads as TGCGCCAGCAGCCAAAGGGGGACAGGGGACACTGAAGCTTTCTTT.

The chain links TRBV28 to TRBJ2-7; TRBD2 might be the D (6 bases). Germline loops: CDR1 MDHEN, CDR2 SYDVKM. The CDR3 has 14 amino acids. The V end was cut by 5 bases, the J end by 2 bases, with 13 bases between. The CDR3 region is CASSMRRVPYEQYF. The DNA for the CDR3 is TGTGCCAGCAGTATGCGGAGGGTCCCCTACGAGCAGTACTTC.

For this clone: A junction end diverges from the germline sequence, so it may reflect a read error. This sequence joins TRBV7-7 and TRBJ2-2; 8 bases agree with TRBD2. CDR3 length equals 16 residues. Germline lookup yields CDR1 SSHAT and CDR2 FNYEAQ (reference sequence). DNA for the CDR3: TGTGCTAGCAGCTTAGGCGCGGGGGGGAACACCGGGGAGCTGTTTTTT. Translating gives CASSLGAGGNTGELFF.

V and J are TRBV12-3 or TRBV12-4 and TRBJ2-5, with D uncertain. V was clipped by 6 bases and J by 2 bases, with 10 bases between them. There are 13 residues in the CDR3. CDR3 nucleotide sequence: TGTGCCAGCAGCCAGAGACAACAAGAGACCCAGTACTTC. Protein sequence: CASSQRQQETQYF.

The chain employs TRBV30 and TRBJ2-2; maybe TRBD2 (6 bases). V lost 2 bases and J lost 0, with 19 bases in between. The CDR3 is 18 residues long. The germline V gene has CDR1 GTSNPN and CDR2 SVGIG (reference sequence). CDR3 DNA: TGTGCCTGGAGTCGCGACGGGGGAATAAGTTCGAACACCGGGGAGCTGTTTTTT. This sequence encodes CAWSRDGGISSNTGELFF.

The chain recombines TRBV6-5 with TRBJ1-6, with D perhaps TRBD1 (5 bases). V shed 6 bases and J shed 8 bases, with 17 bases lying between them. The CDR3 has 15 residues. CDR1 is MNHEY, CDR2 SVGAGI, per germline. CDR3 sequence: CASSPGHPRDSPLHF. The CDR3 nucleotides are TGTGCCAGCAGCCCCGGACACCCAAGGGATTCACCCCTCCACTTT.

V gene TRBV3-1 (or the pseudogene TRBV3-2) combines with J gene TRBJ2-7; 7 nucleotides match TRBD1. The trim removed 2 bases at V and 5 bases at J, leaving 24 bases unmatched. The germline V gene encodes CDR1 LGHDT and CDR2 YNNKEL (reference sequence). The CDR3 is made up of 20 amino acids. The CDR3 spells CASSQHHRPTGEIDKNEQYV. In nucleotides, the CDR3 is TGTGCCAGCAGCCAACATCATCGTCCAACAGGGGAAATCGACAAGAACGAGCAGTACGTC.

The chain is built from TRBV11-3 and TRBJ2-5, with TRBD2 matching 8 bases. The length of the CDR3 is 13 residues. Germline V CDR1 and CDR2: SGHNT, YENEEA. Unmatched junction bases numbered 2, after V lost 4 bases and J lost 4 bases. The CDR3 sequence: CASSSGLAETQYF. CDR3 DNA: TGTGCCAGCAGCTCCGGACTAGCAGAGACCCAGTACTTC.